This T cell receptor (beta chain) was sequenced for a study of shared clonotypes between healthy human individuals. CDR3 length: 13 residues. Trimming pared 5 bases from V and 6 bases from J, leaving 11 bases between. Per germline, CDR1 MNHEY and CDR2 SMNVEV (reference sequence). This clone was counted a few times. Produced via immunoSEQ multiplex PCR; TCRdb's table is partial and in-frame only. The sample holds a few million clones, over 85% seen once. This TCR derives from a man younger than 30 in good health. Some clones in this sample may be carry-over from other donors' samples. V and J are TRBV27 and TRBJ1-5; no definite D call. The sequenced sample consisted of naive CD4+ T cells from PBMCs. Subset indicated: CD45RA+ positively selected. CDR3 loop: CASSPNPGQPQHF. The DNA for the CDR3 is TGTGCCAGCAGTCCCAACCCAGGTCAGCCCCAGCATTTT.